This TCR beta chain was obtained from a study of human T cells and chemical hapten exposure. Comment on this clonotype: Given a much more abundant clone one base away, this may be a read error.

One entry per CDR3 protein results from TCRdb running MiXCR on the 5' RACE reads. The table includes 81,000 or so distinct CDR3 sequences, more than 7.5% detected once. The CDR3 runs 16 residues. V lost 6 bases and J 8 bases, leaving 25 bases between the germline ends. The germline CDR1 and CDR2 sequences are MNHEY and SVGEGT. Unfractionated whole blood served as the source for total RNA extraction. This sequence was found in a male donor in good health. This sequence joins TRBV6-2 or TRBV6-3 and TRBJ1-2, with no clear D. The CDR3 here is CASSRPPSRIRGGYTF. The CDR3 DNA reads TGTGCCAGCAGCCGCCCCCCGTCCAGGATCCGCGGAGGCTACACCTTC.